Listed below are T cell receptor beta chains from one sample, sequenced in a study of blood T cell repertoires in COVID-19. Data came from immunoSEQ multiplex PCR; TCRdb stores just in-frame clones and leaves some out. The profile shows 140,000 to 150,000 clones, 84% of them singletons. Sequences were obtained from peripheral blood. The receptors were gathered from a man in his 60s with active or convalescent COVID-19. The CDR3 runs from the conserved cysteine through the conserved F or W. Each record gives: clone size, J gene, V gene, D gene, CDR3 DNA, CDR3 protein. D genes are given only for firm matches. Size is stated for part of the rows, as once, few or many counts, or as a class when the clone is expanded.

- | TRBJ1-5 | TRBV6-5 | - | TGTGCCAGCAGTACCAGACAGTATAGCAATCAGCCCCAGCATTTT | CASSTRQYSNQPQHF
- | TRBJ1-5 | TRBV24-1 | - | TGTGCCACCAGTGATTCGACGGTTCCGGGTCAGCCCCAGCATTTT | CATSDSTVPGQPQHF
- | TRBJ1-4 | TRBV7-2 | - | TGTGCCAGCAGCTTAGCGGAGGGAAGGAAACTGTTTTTT | CASSLAEGRKLFF
- | TRBJ1-2 | TRBV11-2 | TRBD1 | TGTGCCAGCAGCTTAGGACAGGGGTCGGGCTATGGCTACACCTTC | CASSLGQGSGYGYTF
- | TRBJ2-7 | TRBV19 | TRBD2 | TGTGCCAGTAGTGCCGGGACTAGCTTATCCTACGAGCAGTACTTC | CASSAGTSLSYEQYF
- | TRBJ2-7 | TRBV5-1 | - | TGCGCCAGCAGCTCCCGGACGGGAAACTCCTACGAGCAGTACTTC | CASSSRTGNSYEQYF
- | TRBJ2-2 | TRBV5-1 | TRBD1 | TGCGCCAGCAGCTTGGCCGGACAGGAGACCGGGGAGCTGTTTTTT | CASSLAGQETGELFF
- | TRBJ2-3 | TRBV9 | TRBD2 | TGTGCCAGCAGCACATATAGCGGGGAAACAGATACGCAGTATTTT | CASSTYSGETDTQYF
- | TRBJ1-2 | TRBV12-3/TRBV12-4 | - | TGTGCCAGCAGACCCCGGGGGGCCGGCTACACCTTC | CASRPRGAGYTF
once | TRBJ2-2 | TRBV18 | TRBD2 | TGTGCCAGCTCACCCCAAGGGTTTTCTAGCGGGGCGAACACCGGGGAGCTGTTTTTT | CASSPQGFSSGANTGELFF
- | TRBJ2-3 | TRBV27 | - | TGTGCCAGCACGGCTAGCCCAGGGGAGTCCACAGATACGCAGTATTTT | CASTASPGESTDTQYF
- | TRBJ2-6 | TRBV28 | - | TGTGCCAGCAGTTTATTCGCGGTGGAGGGGGCTTACTCTGGGGCCAACGTCCTGACTTTC | CASSLFAVEGAYSGANVLTF
- | TRBJ1-1 | TRBV11-3 | TRBD1 | TGTGCCAGCAGCTTCGGCGGGACAGCGAACACTGAAGCTTTCTTT | CASSFGGTANTEAFF
- | TRBJ1-1 | TRBV7-9 | - | TGTGCCAGCAGCTTAGATGGGGCGCGGACGAACACTGAAGCTTTCTTT | CASSLDGARTNTEAFF
- | TRBJ1-2 | TRBV14 | - | TGTGCCAGCAGCCCGAAGAGGATCGGCTATGGCTACACCTTC | CASSPKRIGYGYTF
- | TRBJ1-1 | TRBV3-1/TRBV3-2 | - | TGTGCCAGCGCCCCCTTCACAGGACCGAGCACTGAAGCTTTCTTT | CASAPFTGPSTEAFF
- | TRBJ1-1 | TRBV18 | - | TGTGCCAGCTCACCTTTCGAGGGCTCGGTTACTGAAGCTTTCTTT | CASSPFEGSVTEAFF
- | TRBJ2-7 | TRBV6-5 | - | TGTGCCAGCAGTAACGGACAAGCAGGAGCCTACGAGCAGTACTTC | CASSNGQAGAYEQYF
- | TRBJ2-1 | TRBV10-1 | TRBD2 | TGCGCCAGCAGTGAGTCGAGGATAGCGGGAGTAAGGAATGAGCAGTTCTTC | CASSESRIAGVRNEQFF
- | TRBJ2-2 | TRBV6-5 | - | TGTGCCAGCAGGGACATCAACACCGGGGAGCTGTTTTTT | CASRDINTGELFF
- | TRBJ1-2 | TRBV20-1 | TRBD1 | TGCAGTGGGTCAGGGGGCTATGGCTACACCTTC | CSGSGGYGYTF
once | TRBJ2-5 | TRBV6-2/TRBV6-3 | - | TGTGCCAGCAGTGATACTAGGGAGACCCAGTACTTC | CASSDTRETQYF
- | TRBJ2-3 | TRBV5-1 | TRBD1 | TGCGCCAGCAGCCCGGGACAGGTAAACACAGATACGCAGTATTTT | CASSPGQVNTDTQYF
- | TRBJ1-6 | TRBV2 | TRBD1 | TGTGCCAGCAGTGGCCAAGGGGGCGATTCACCCCTCCACTTT | CASSGQGGDSPLHF
- | TRBJ2-5 | TRBV6-2/TRBV6-3 | TRBD2 | TGTGCCAGCAGTTACGCGATAGCGGGGCAAGGGACCCAGTACTTC | CASSYAIAGQGTQYF
few | TRBJ2-5 | TRBV11-2 | - | TGTGCCAGCAGCCCAGGGACACTCCAAGAGACCCAGTACTTC | CASSPGTLQETQYF
- | TRBJ2-2 | TRBV30 | TRBD2 | TGTGCCTGGCATCCCGGGACTAGCTCCCCCGACACCGGGGAGCTGTTTTTT | CAWHPGTSSPDTGELFF
- | TRBJ1-2 | TRBV7-2 | - | TGTGCCAGCAGCCCGAGTCTATTTAACTATGGCTACACCTTC | CASSPSLFNYGYTF
- | TRBJ2-1 | TRBV24-1 | - | TGTGCCACCAGCCCGGGACTTTCTATATCCTACAATGAGCAGTTCTTC | CATSPGLSISYNEQFF
- | TRBJ2-4 | TRBV7-9 | TRBD2 | TGTGCCAGCACCGCGGCGGGAGGGGACATTCAGTACTTC | CASTAAGGDIQYF
once | TRBJ1-5 | TRBV7-2 | - | TGTGCCAGCAGCTTTGAGGCCTACAATCAGCCCCAGCATTTT | CASSFEAYNQPQHF
- | TRBJ1-2 | TRBV28 | - | TGTGCCAGCAGTTTCGGGAGAAACTATGGCTACACCTTC | CASSFGRNYGYTF
- | TRBJ2-3 | TRBV24-1 | - | TGTGCCACCGGACTTAACTGGGACACGGACACAGATACGCAGTATTTT | CATGLNWDTDTDTQYF
- | TRBJ1-5 | TRBV2 | TRBD1 | TGTGCCAGCAGTCAGACAGGGGCCCCCAATCAGCCCCAGCATTTT | CASSQTGAPNQPQHF
- | TRBJ1-1 | TRBV11-2 | - | TGTGCCAGCAGCTTAGTGGCAGGGGCATTTGAAGCTTTCTTT | CASSLVAGAFEAFF
- | TRBJ2-2 | TRBV10-1 | TRBD2 | TGCGCCAGCAGTGCGGGAGGGACGAACACCGGGGAGCTGTTTTTT | CASSAGGTNTGELFF
- | TRBJ1-1 | TRBV3-1/TRBV3-2 | - | TGTGCCAGCAGCCAAGCAGGCTTAGAGGGCGCTGAAGCTTTCTTT | CASSQAGLEGAEAFF
once | TRBJ1-2 | TRBV2 | - | TGTGCCAGCAGTGCCGACAGGACCTCTAACTATGGCTACACCTTC | CASSADRTSNYGYTF
- | TRBJ1-1 | TRBV14 | TRBD1 | TGTGCCAGCAGCCAAGATACTGGACAGGGGGCGTCGGACACTGAAGCTTTCTTT | CASSQDTGQGASDTEAFF
once | TRBJ2-7 | TRBV13 | - | TGTGCCAGCAGCTTAGCGTTGGCGGAGAACTACGAGCAGTACTTC | CASSLALAENYEQYF
- | TRBJ1-2 | TRBV7-9 | - | TGTGCCAGCAGCCCAACGGCAGGGTCGGACGGTTACACCTTC | CASSPTAGSDGYTF
- | TRBJ2-5 | TRBV7-2 | - | TGTGCCAGCAGCTCGGGACAAGAGACCCAGTACTTC | CASSSGQETQYF
- | TRBJ2-1 | TRBV30 | - | TGTGCCTGGAGTCAGGGTAGCGGCTACAATGAGCAGTTCTTC | CAWSQGSGYNEQFF
- | TRBJ2-1 | TRBV19 | TRBD2 | TGTGCCAGTATCCCAGCGGGAGGCCCAAGCTCCTACAATGAGCAGTTCTTC | CASIPAGGPSSYNEQFF
- | TRBJ2-3 | TRBV10-3 | TRBD2 | TGTGCCATCAGTGAGTCGATTGTATCAGCGGGGGACCGATTAAGCACAGATACGCAGTATTTT | CAISESIVSAGDRLSTDTQYF
- | TRBJ1-1 | TRBV25-1 | TRBD1 | TGTGCCAGCAGTGACCGGGACAGGGGTGTTGAGGCTTTCTTT | CASSDRDRGVEAFF
- | TRBJ2-1 | TRBV25-1 | TRBD2 | TGTGCCAGCAGTGAATATCTGGGCGGGAGTAGAAACAATGAGCAGTTCTTC | CASSEYLGGSRNNEQFF
- | TRBJ2-3 | TRBV5-5 | TRBD2 | TGTGCCAGCAGTATAACTAGCGGGAGGTCCCTCGGCACAGATACGCAGTATTTT | CASSITSGRSLGTDTQYF
- | TRBJ1-4 | TRBV30 | TRBD1 | TGTGCCTGGAGCCTTATGACAGGGGGTAATGAAAAACTGTTTTTT | CAWSLMTGGNEKLFF
- | TRBJ1-1 | TRBV5-4 | TRBD1 | TGTGCCAGCAGCTTGCCGGGACAGAGTAACACTGAAGCTTTCTTT | CASSLPGQSNTEAFF
once | TRBJ1-5 | TRBV19 | - | TGTGCCAGTAGTATGGGGGGTTTCGATCAGCCCCAGCATTTT | CASSMGGFDQPQHF
- | TRBJ2-2 | TRBV29-1 | - | TGCAGCGTAGAGAAGACAGAGTCGAACACCGGGGAGCTGTTTTTT | CSVEKTESNTGELFF
- | TRBJ2-1 | TRBV4-1 | TRBD2 | TGCGCCAGCACGTACCTCGCTTCGACTAGCGGGGGGGCGGACAATGAGCAGTTCTTC | CASTYLASTSGGADNEQFF
- | TRBJ2-1 | TRBV7-2 | TRBD2 | TGTGCCAGCAGCTTAGCGGGGACTAGCGGGCACAATGAGCAGTTCTTC | CASSLAGTSGHNEQFF
- | TRBJ1-2 | TRBV30 | TRBD1 | TGTGCCGGAGGGACAGGGATGTTCGGCGGTGAAGGCTACACCTTC | CAGGTGMFGGEGYTF
- | TRBJ1-4 | TRBV2 | TRBD1 | TGTGCCAGCAGGGACGACAGGGGGCCTAATGAAAAACTGTTTTTT | CASRDDRGPNEKLFF